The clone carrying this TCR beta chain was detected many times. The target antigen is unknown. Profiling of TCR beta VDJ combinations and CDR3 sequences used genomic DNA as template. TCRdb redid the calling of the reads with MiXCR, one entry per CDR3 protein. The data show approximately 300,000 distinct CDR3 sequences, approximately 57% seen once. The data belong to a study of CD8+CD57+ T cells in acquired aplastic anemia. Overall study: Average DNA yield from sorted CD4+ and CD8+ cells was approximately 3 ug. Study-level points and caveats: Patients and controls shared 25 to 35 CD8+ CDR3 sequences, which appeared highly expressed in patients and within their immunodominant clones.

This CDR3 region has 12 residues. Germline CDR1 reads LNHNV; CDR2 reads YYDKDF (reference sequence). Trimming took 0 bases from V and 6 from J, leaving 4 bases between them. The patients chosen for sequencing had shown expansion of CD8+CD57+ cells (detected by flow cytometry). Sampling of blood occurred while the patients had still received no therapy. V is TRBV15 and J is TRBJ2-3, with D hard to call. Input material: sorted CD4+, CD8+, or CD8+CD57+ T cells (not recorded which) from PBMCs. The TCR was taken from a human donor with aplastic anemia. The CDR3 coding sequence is TGTGCCACCAGCAGAGATCGGGATACGCAGTATTTT. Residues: CATSRDRDTQYF.